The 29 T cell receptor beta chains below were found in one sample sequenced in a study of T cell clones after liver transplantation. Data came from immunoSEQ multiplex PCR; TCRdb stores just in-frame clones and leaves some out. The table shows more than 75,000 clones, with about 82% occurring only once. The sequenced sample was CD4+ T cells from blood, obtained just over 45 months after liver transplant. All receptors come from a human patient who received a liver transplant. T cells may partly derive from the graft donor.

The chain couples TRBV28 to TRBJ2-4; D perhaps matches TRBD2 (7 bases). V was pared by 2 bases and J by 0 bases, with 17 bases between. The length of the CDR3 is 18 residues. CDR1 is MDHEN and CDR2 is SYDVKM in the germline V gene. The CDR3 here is CASSLHRGAEIAKNIQYF. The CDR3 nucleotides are TGTGCCAGCAGTTTACATCGGGGGGCGGAGATAGCCAAAAACATTCAGTACTTC.

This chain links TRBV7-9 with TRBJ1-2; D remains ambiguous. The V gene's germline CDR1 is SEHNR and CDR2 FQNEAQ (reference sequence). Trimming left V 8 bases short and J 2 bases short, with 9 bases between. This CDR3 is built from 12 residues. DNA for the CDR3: TGTGCCAGCTCAGGACTAAACTATGGCTACACCTTC. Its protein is CASSGLNYGYTF.

As DNA, the CDR3 is TGCGCCAGCAGCCTGGGACTCACCTACGAGCAGTACTTC. Amino acid sequence: CASSLGLTYEQYF. V and J are TRBV4-3 and TRBJ2-7, with TRBD2 as a possible D gene (6 bases). This CDR3 contains 13 residues. CDR1 is LGHNA and CDR2 is YSLEER in the germline V gene. The V end was cut by 4 bases, the J end by 2 bases, with 9 bases between.

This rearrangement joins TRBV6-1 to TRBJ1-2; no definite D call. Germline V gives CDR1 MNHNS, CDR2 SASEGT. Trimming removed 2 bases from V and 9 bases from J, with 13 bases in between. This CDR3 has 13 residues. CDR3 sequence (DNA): TGTGCCAGCAGTGAAAATAGAGGATGGAGCTACACCTTC. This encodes CASSENRGWSYTF.

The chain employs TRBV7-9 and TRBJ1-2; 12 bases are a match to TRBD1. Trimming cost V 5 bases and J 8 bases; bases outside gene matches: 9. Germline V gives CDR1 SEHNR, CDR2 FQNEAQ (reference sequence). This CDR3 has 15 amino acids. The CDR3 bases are TGTGCCAGCAGCCCGGGACAGGGGGCGTACCAGGGCTACACCTTC. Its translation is CASSPGQGAYQGYTF. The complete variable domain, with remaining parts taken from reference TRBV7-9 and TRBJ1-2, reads DTGVSQNPRHKITKRGQNVTFRCDPISEHNRLYWYRQTLGQGPEFLTYFQNEAQLEKSRLLSDRFSAERPKGSFSTLEIQRTEQGDSAMYLCASSPGQGAYQGYTFGSGTRLTVV.

The CDR3 here is CASSPRRGSEDEQFF. DNA for the CDR3: TGTGCCAGTAGCCCCCGGCGAGGGAGTGAGGATGAGCAGTTCTTC. V usage is TRBV19 and J usage is TRBJ2-1; possible D gene TRBD2, 5 bases. The CDR3 runs to 15 residues. V dropped 6 bases and J dropped 8 bases, with 20 bases sitting between them. CDR1 and CDR2 (germline): LNHDA, SQIVND (reference sequence).

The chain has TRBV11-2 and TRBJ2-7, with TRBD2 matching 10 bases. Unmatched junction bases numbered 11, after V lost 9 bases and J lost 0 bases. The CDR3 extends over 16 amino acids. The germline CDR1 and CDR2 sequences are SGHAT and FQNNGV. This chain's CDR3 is CASRTFSGRSSYEQYF. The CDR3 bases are TGTGCCAGTCGAACCTTTAGCGGGAGGAGCTCCTACGAGCAGTACTTC.

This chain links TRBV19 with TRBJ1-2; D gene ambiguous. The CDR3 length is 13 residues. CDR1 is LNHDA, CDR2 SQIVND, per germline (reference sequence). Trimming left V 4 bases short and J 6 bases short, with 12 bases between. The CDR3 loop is CASSTPRDDGYTF. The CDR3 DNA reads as TGTGCCAGTAGTACCCCGAGAGACGATGGCTACACCTTC.

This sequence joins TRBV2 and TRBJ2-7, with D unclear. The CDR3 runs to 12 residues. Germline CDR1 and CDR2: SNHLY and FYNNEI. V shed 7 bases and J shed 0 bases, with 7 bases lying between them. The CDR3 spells CASTGRSYEQYF. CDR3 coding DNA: TGTGCCAGCACCGGCCGCTCCTACGAGCAGTACTTC.

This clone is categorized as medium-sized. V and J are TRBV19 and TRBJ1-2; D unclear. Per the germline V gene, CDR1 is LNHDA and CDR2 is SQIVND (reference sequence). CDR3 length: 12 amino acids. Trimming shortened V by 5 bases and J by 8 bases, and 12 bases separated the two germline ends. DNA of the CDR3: TGTGCCAGTAGTCAAGGGATGAAGGGCTACACCTTC. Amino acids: CASSQGMKGYTF.

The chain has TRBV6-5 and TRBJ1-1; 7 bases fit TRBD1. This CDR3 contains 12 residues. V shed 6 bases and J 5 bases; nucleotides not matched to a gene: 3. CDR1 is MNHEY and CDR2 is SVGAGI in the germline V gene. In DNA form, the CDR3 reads TGTGCCAGCAGACAGGGGACTACTGAAGCTTTCTTT. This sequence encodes CASRQGTTEAFF.

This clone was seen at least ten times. This chain's CDR3 is CSVERIQTGELFF. In nucleotides, the CDR3 is TGCAGCGTTGAAAGGATACAAACCGGGGAGCTGTTTTTT. This rearrangement joins TRBV29-1 to TRBJ2-2; no definite D call. From germline, CDR1 is SQVTM and CDR2 ANQGSEA. V lost 2 bases and J lost 5, with 9 bases in between. CDR3 length: 13 residues.

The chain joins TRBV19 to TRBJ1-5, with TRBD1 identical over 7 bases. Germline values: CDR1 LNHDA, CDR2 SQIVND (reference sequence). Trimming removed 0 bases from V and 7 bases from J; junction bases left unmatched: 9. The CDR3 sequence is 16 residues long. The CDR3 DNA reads TGTGCCAGTAGTATAGATGGACAGGTAGTTGGGCAGCCCCAGCATTTT. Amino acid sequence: CASSIDGQVVGQPQHF.

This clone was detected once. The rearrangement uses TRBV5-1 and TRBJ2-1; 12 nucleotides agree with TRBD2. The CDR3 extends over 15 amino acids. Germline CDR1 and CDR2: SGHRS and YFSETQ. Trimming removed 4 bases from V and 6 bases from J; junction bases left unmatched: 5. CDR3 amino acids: CASSPASGRANEQFF. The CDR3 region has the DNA TGCGCCAGCAGCCCTGCTAGCGGGAGGGCCAATGAGCAGTTCTTC.

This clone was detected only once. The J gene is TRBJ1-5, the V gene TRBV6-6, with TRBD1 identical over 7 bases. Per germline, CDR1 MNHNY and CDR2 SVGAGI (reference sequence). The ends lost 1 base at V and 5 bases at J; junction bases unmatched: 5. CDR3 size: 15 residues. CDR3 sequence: CASSYWTGSDQPQHF. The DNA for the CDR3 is TGTGCCAGCAGTTACTGGACAGGTTCCGATCAGCCCCAGCATTTT.

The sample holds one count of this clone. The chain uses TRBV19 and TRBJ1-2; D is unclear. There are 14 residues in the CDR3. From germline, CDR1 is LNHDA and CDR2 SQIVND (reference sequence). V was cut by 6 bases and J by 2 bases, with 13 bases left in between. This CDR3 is CASRSGGVNYGYTF. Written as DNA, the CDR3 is TGTGCCAGTAGATCCGGTGGAGTGAACTATGGCTACACCTTC.

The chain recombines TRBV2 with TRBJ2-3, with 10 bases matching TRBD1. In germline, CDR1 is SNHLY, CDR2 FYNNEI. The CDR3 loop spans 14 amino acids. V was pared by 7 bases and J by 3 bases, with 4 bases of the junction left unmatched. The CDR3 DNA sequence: TGTGCCAGCATCCGGGACAGGGGAACAGATACGCAGTATTTT. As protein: CASIRDRGTDTQYF.

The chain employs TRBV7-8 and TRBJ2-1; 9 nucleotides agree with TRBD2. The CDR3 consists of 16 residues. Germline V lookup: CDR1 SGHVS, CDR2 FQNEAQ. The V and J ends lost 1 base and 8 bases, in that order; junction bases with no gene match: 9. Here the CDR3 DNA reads TGTGCCAGCAGCTTAGAAGGGGTAGCGGGAGTGGATGAGCAGTTCTTC. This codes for CASSLEGVAGVDEQFF.

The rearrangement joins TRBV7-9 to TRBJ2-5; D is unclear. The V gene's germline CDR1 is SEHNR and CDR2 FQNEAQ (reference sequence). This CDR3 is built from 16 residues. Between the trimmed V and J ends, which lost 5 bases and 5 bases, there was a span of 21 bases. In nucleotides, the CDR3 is TGTGCCAGCAGCCCCGCTAGTTACGGGTTGATGGAGACCCAGTACTTC. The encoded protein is CASSPASYGLMETQYF.

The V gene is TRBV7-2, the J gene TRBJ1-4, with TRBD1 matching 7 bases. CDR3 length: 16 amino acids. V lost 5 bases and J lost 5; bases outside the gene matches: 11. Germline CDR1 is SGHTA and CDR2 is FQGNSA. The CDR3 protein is CASSPTPGQINEKLFF. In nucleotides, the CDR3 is TGTGCCAGCAGCCCGACGCCGGGACAGATAAATGAAAAACTGTTTTTT.

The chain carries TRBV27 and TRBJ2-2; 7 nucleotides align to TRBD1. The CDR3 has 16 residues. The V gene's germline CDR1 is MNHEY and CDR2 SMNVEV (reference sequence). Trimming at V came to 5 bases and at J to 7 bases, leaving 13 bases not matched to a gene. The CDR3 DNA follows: TGTGCCAGCAGTAGGGACCCTTCTAGGGGGCACGGGGAGCTGTTTTTT. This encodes CASSRDPSRGHGELFF.

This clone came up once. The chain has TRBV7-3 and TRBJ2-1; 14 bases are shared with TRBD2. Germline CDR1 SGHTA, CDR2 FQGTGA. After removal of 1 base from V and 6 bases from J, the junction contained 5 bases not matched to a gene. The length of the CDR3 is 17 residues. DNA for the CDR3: TGTGCCAGCAGCTTAATTGGGACTAGCGGGAGTCCCAATGAGCAGTTCTTC. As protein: CASSLIGTSGSPNEQFF.

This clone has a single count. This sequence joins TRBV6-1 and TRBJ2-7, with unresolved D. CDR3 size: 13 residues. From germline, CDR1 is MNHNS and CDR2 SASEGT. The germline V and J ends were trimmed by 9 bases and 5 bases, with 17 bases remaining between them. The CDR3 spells CASAPGLVHEQYF. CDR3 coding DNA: TGTGCCAGTGCGCCGGGCCTCGTCCACGAGCAGTACTTC.

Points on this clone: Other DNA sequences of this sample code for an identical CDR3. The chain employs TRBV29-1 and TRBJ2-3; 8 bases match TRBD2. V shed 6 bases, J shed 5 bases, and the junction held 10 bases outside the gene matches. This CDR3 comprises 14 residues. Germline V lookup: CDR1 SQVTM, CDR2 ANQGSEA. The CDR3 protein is CSVSGTSGGDTQYF. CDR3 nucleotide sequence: TGCAGCGTGTCCGGGACTAGTGGGGGAGATACGCAGTATTTT.

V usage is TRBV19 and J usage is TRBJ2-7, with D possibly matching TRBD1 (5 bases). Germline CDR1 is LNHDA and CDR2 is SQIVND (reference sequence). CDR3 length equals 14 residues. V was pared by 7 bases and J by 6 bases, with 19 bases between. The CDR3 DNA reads TGTGCCAGTAAGGAATACTTTGACAGCTCCGAGCAGTACTTC. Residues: CASKEYFDSSEQYF.

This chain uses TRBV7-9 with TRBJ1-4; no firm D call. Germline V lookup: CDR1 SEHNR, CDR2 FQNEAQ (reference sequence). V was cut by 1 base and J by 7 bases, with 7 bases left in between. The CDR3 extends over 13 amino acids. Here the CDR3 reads CASSLERSEKLFF. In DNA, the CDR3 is TGTGCCAGCAGCTTAGAACGGAGTGAAAAACTGTTTTTT.

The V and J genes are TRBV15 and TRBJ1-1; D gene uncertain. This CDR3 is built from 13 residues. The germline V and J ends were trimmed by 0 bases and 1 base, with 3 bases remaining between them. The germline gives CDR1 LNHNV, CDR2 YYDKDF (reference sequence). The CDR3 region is CATSRDPNTEAFF. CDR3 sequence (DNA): TGTGCCACCAGCAGAGATCCGAACACTGAAGCTTTCTTT.

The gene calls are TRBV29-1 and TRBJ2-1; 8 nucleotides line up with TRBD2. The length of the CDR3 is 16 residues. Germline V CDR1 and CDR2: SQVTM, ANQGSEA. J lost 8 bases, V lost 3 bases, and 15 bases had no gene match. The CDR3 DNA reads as TGCAGCGTTGATCGGACTCCCGAGGCGGGGGGCGATGAGCAGTTCTTC. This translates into CSVDRTPEAGGDEQFF.

In nucleotides, the CDR3 is TGTGCCAGCAGTTTATCGGGCCCTCTAGTAGAAAAACTGTTTTTT. It codes for CASSLSGPLVEKLFF. V is TRBV28 and J is TRBJ1-4; the D is unclear. Trimming stripped 1 base from V and 8 bases from J, with 14 bases between. Germline V gene lookup returns CDR1 MDHEN and CDR2 SYDVKM. This CDR3 region has 15 residues.